This T cell receptor beta chain derives from a study of blood T cell repertoires in COVID-19. Clones were read by immunoSEQ multiplex PCR, and TCRdb kept only the in-frame ones, dropping some. The table includes approximately 270,000 clones, 90% to 95% detected once. The germline V gene has CDR1 LGHNT and CDR2 FRNRAP. The CDR3 contains 15 residues. V shed 1 base and J shed 0 bases, with 9 bases lying between them. The J gene is TRBJ1-2, the V gene TRBV12-5; D is perhaps TRBD1 (5 bases). The receptor's source is a human donor in a cohort exposed to, infected with or recovered from COVID-19 (not recorded which). The donor label of this sample is uncertain. Source material: PBMCs or T cells enriched from blood (not recorded which). This CDR3 is CASGLGTPTNYGYTF. For the CDR3, the DNA is TGTGCTAGTGGTTTGGGGACACCTACTAACTATGGCTACACCTTC.